Ten or more counts support the clone carrying this TCR beta chain. Per the authors' pipeline: Amplification from reference gene primers served as the basis for estimated nucleated cell counts. Assay: immunoSEQ multiplex PCR; the TCRdb copy retains only in-frame clones and omits some. That table furnishes V, J and clone size, whereas the DNA furnished D and trimming. The sample carries fewer than 350,000 clones, 80% to 90% recorded once. The data are from a study of blood T cell repertoires in COVID-19. About the research overall: The United States, Italy and Spain were the sources of the acute and convalescent COVID-19 samples. Nucleic acid was either cDNA or gDNA, and it came from T cells, B-cell-depleted T cells, or PBMCs.

CDR1 is LNHDA, CDR2 SQIVND, per germline (reference sequence). V was shortened by 3 bases and J by 1 base, with 9 bases between the two germline ends. CDR3 length: 14 residues. The V gene is TRBV19, the J gene TRBJ1-2, with D hard to call. The source material was PBMCs or T cells enriched from blood (not recorded which). The origin of this receptor is a woman in her thirties or forties with acute COVID-19. The chain's CDR3 is CASSISHNNYGYTF. The DNA of the CDR3 is TGTGCCAGTAGTATTTCCCACAATAACTATGGCTACACCTTC.